This T cell receptor (beta chain) appears in the sequencing data of a study of cytomegalovirus exposure and HLA in healthy donors (dated by TCRdb to the late 2010s). For the study in its entirety: An earlier analysis of more than 550 of the donors reported over 250 Gb of sequence data and 117 million unique TCR beta sequences obtained from about 179 million T cells. The study aimed to test whether cataloging public T cell receptors could reveal signatures of past pathogen exposure. Rather than drawing on any new phenotypic data, the later analysis identified candidate immune exposures from TCR beta sequences and the way those sequences occurred across donors. To predict cytomegalovirus infection status, the study combined high-throughput TCR immunosequencing, statistical association of individual TCRs with disease status, and machine learning. Donor age, sex, ethnicity and CMV serostatus were compiled alongside the repertoire data. The genetic ancestry cluster associated with self-reported Caucasian donors included about 84% of the roughly 400 genotyped donors. A few DR-DQ haplotypes were treated as single units for association and clustering because of strong linkage in the cohort. Every discovery cohort repertoire had been produced on one sequencing platform. In a later analysis, previously published TCR beta repertoires from 500 to 750 donors were re-analyzed and high-resolution HLA genotyping was added so that TCR occurrence patterns could be studied. Class I and class II HLA loci were covered by the typing at four-digit resolution. The study profiled the T cell repertoires of 550 to 700 subjects by immunosequencing and related them to cytomegalovirus serostatus. A later genetic analysis used genome-wide SNP genotypes for about 65% of the roughly 700 donors, treating that subset as a discovery cohort. Besides the first cohort of 666 subjects, a separate validation cohort made up of roughly 120 different subjects was used. To decide whether each TCR beta V gene segment behaved as functional or pseudogenic, an earlier analysis of several hundred of the donors relied on high-throughput TCR beta sequencing. The number of donors typed differed by locus, with roughly 629-640 for A, B, C, DRB1 and DQB1, around 560 for DQA1, approximately 580 for DPA1, and under 490 for DPB1. Across approximately 420 genotyped donors of the cohort, an average of 235,054 unique TCR beta nucleotide sequences per donor were sequenced, and 15% to 20% of those sequences were non-productive. An early release covering 550 to 700 HLA-typed donors comprised about 290 gigabases of sequencing data and about 90 million unique TCR sequences.

The research as a whole found: Presence/absence analyses assumed roughly uniform sequencing depth across donors, an assumption that may not hold. When HLA alleles, especially DR and DQ, strongly co-occurred, TCR associations were difficult to assign to individual alleles. HLA typing was unavailable for some donors at each locus, so association tests used only the typed subset. It was suggested by the authors that the approach could potentially be generalized to other disease states and immunological phenotypes. About 15 rarely observed V segments, including chromosome 9 orphons, were excluded from the earlier analysis of 550 to 700 of the donors because counts were too low. According to a later genetic analysis, donors in an Asian-associated ancestry cluster had fewer N-insertions in productive TCRs than the roughly 670-donor mean. In an earlier analysis of some 640 of the donors, most TCR beta V segments were observed in productive rearrangements about 90% or about 30% of the time, broadly matching IMGT annotations. The study gave a list of some 150 TCR beta chains associated with cytomegalovirus. Immune exposure information for the cohort was limited to CMV serostatus. In vitro tests confirmed that a few of the cytomegalovirus-associated TCR beta chains recognize cytomegalovirus antigens. A group of highly shared sequence variants was considered likely to be a technical artifact of the sequencing pipeline. A later analysis found that most CMV-associated TCR beta chains appeared HLA-restricted, with HLA associations seemingly driven largely by CMV exposure. According to a later analysis, TCR association rates differed among HLA loci, with DRB1 alleles showing the most associated TCRs and HLA-C alleles showing the fewest. The cohort was sequenced for TCR beta chains only, and without alpha or paired-chain data the features that could be detected were limited. Most TCR sequences were observed very rarely across donors, whereas some public TCRs were present in many individuals. A later genetic analysis associated a missense DCLRE1C variant with V-gene and J-gene trimming of TCR beta chains, and an independent cohort replicated the association. Correlated functional status among segregating V segments might be attributable to linkage disequilibrium, but an unknown experimental factor could not be ruled out. At a false discovery rate of 0.05, a later analysis linked about 16,000 TCR beta sequences to specific HLA alleles. Cytomegalovirus status was reported to be diagnosed by the classifier with high specificity and sensitivity in both the original and validation cohorts. A further reported finding was that TCR beta sequences accurately predicted the HLA-A and HLA-B alleles for most subjects in the first cohort. In a later analysis, several top co-occurrence clusters were reported to appear linked to parvovirus B19, influenza, CMV and Epstein-Barr virus. In a later analysis, HLA-associated TCR beta chains showed more clonal expansion and lower generation probabilities than non-associated chains that were equally common.

The protocol used for the library was the immunoSEQ multiplex PCR assay. The multiplex PCR relied on a mix of 60 forward primers for TCR Vbeta segments and 13 reverse primers for TCR Jbeta segments. The CDR3 region of rearranged TCR beta genes was amplified from genomic DNA with a multiplex PCR assay. The amplified TCR beta libraries were sequenced on the Illumina HiSeq System as 87-base-pair reads. As for the original processing: Across the 500 to 750 repertoires, a later analysis counted 78 million or so unique TCR beta chains, around 10 million of which were shared by at least two donors. A nearest-neighbor algorithm error-corrected the raw reads and collapsed the reads into unique sequences, merging closely related sequences to remove PCR and sequencing errors. Alignment of CDR3 sequences to IMGT reference sequences was used to assign V, D and J gene segments. For a sequence to be retained, a match of at least six nucleotides was required to both a V gene segment and a J gene segment. A rearrangement was called productive if the CDR3 had no stop codons and remained in frame with V and J, and every other rearrangement was called non-productive. Following IMGT convention, CDR3 was defined as the stretch from the second conserved V-encoded cysteine up to the conserved J-encoded phenylalanine. The earlier analysis of roughly 590 of the donors excluded sequences that lacked an unambiguous match to a single V gene segment. In an earlier analysis of approximately 550 of the donors, V segments were called functional above 56.7% productive rearrangements and were called segregating when the between-donor standard deviation exceeded 5%. A statistical classification framework was built for diagnosing cytomegalovirus status from the catalog of TCR beta chain sequences. A later analysis assigned V and J genes by comparing TCR nucleotide sequences with IMGT/GENE-DB human TR gene sequences. Using the TCRdist pipeline, a later analysis assigned CDR3 sequences along with most-parsimonious VDJ recombination scenarios. In a later analysis, every TCR beta chain was defined by the combination of its CDR3 amino acid sequence and its V-gene family, and reads without a unique V-gene family were dropped. As a way to deal with suspected cross-contamination and a sequencing artifact, a later analysis dropped over 550 nucleotide sequences that were highly shared and had low generation probability. A later analysis calculated a clonal expansion index for each public chain from normalized within-repertoire ranks of inferred template counts. Generation probabilities in a later analysis came from a VDJ recombination model fitted to out-of-frame rearrangements, and those results were checked against IGoR. Hypergeometric tests were used in a later analysis to score TCR-TCR, TCR-HLA and TCR-CMV co-occurrence, with a repertoire-size bias correction applied to the TCR pairs. To estimate false discovery rates, a later analysis permuted the HLA or CMV assignments 20 times. In a later analysis, co-occurring TCRs were grouped using DBSCAN, with TCRdist sequence similarity added in when clustering inside HLA-allele-positive subsets. Repertoires with fewer than 30,000 or more than 120,000 public chains, plus five repertoires with anomalous nucleotide sharing, were excluded from co-occurrence clustering. TCRdb retrieved this table from immuneACCESS and kept in-frame rearrangements only. Not all clones are present; in checked studies, unresolved V genes account for under half, and no reason is known for the remainder. For V, J and clone size, that table is used; D and trimming come from the DNA. The sample table records some 98,000 clones; around 83% of these occur just once. Of the sample, under 4.5% is held by the ten largest clones.

The cohort consisted of more than 650 healthy bone marrow donors. At the time of sampling, every cohort member was nominally healthy, though immune exposures that went unrecorded were likely present. The donor tested CMV seropositive and was one of the 289 seropositive cohort members. A peripheral blood sample was provided by each donor, and peripheral blood mononuclear cells were used for TCR beta sequencing. Genomic DNA extraction from the blood cell samples was performed with the Qiagen DNeasy Blood Extraction Kit. With respect to this clone: The antigen this receptor binds is unknown. Per-nucleotide qualities are absent, and no much larger clonotype sits a single base away.

The sample consisted of PBMCs. This TCR came from a female donor in good health and CMV-seropositive.

The bases are TGTGCCAGCAGCCCTCCACTAGCGGGCCACCAAGAGACCCAGTACTTC. This gives the protein CASSPPLAGHQETQYF. Rearrangement joined TRBV5-4 to TRBJ2-5; 9 middle bases align to TRBD2. From the cysteine up to the phenylalanine, the CDR3 has a length of 16 residues. Of all the DNA, just the CDR3 is kept, 48 bases in frame from base 1. For this chain, trimming is 4 bases at the V end and 0 bases at the J end, and the number of junction bases without a gene match is 7. As encoded in the germline V gene (reference sequence), CDR1 is SGHNT while CDR2 is YYREEE.